This is a list of T cell receptor beta chains from one sample in a study of identical twins. A single record per CDR3 protein comes from TCRdb applying MiXCR to the 5' RACE reads. Among nearly 900,000 distinct CDR3 sequences listed, about 12% were seen once. Another study also made use of these data, one on yellow fever vaccine responses in identical twins.

The sequenced sample consisted of PBMCs. The receptor source for this set is a woman under 30 in good health. The CDR3 runs from the conserved cysteine through the conserved F or W. D genes are given only for firm matches. Only some rows state a clone size, as once, few, many or a class for expanded clones.

V: TRBV11-3
D: -
size: once
J: TRBJ2-7
CDR3: CASSLGQVNTYEQYF
DNA: TGTGCCAGCAGCTTAGGACAGGTCAACACCTACGAGCAGTACTTC

V: TRBV9
D: -
size: -
J: TRBJ2-7
CDR3: CASSADGVRQYF
DNA: TGTGCCAGCAGCGCGGACGGAGTTCGTCAGTACTTC

V: TRBV11-1
D: TRBD2
size: -
J: TRBJ2-2
CDR3: CASSPVGLAGNTGELFF
DNA: TGTGCCAGCAGCCCTGTGGGCCTAGCGGGGAACACCGGGGAGCTGTTTTTT

V: TRBV5-1
D: -
size: many
J: TRBJ1-5
CDR3: CASSLGVGPNQPQHF
DNA: TGCGCCAGCAGCTTGGGGGTAGGGCCAAATCAGCCCCAGCATTTT

V: TRBV3-1
D: TRBD1
size: few
J: TRBJ2-1
CDR3: CASSQVGPNRGSWNEQFF
DNA: TGTGCCAGCAGCCAAGTTGGGCCCAACAGGGGTTCGTGGAATGAGCAGTTCTTC

V: TRBV6-1
D: TRBD1
size: -
J: TRBJ1-1
CDR3: CAGRTGLDTEAFF
DNA: TGTGCCGGTAGGACAGGCCTTGACACTGAAGCTTTCTTT

V: TRBV3-1
D: TRBD2
size: -
J: TRBJ2-1
CDR3: CASSQDWLAGGPNEQFF
DNA: TGTGCCAGCAGCCAAGATTGGCTAGCGGGAGGCCCTAATGAGCAGTTCTTC

V: TRBV12-3/TRBV12-4
D: -
size: many
J: TRBJ2-1
CDR3: CASKLDRSYNEQFF
DNA: TGTGCCAGTAAGCTTGACAGAAGCTACAATGAGCAGTTCTTC

V: TRBV10-3
D: -
size: -
J: TRBJ2-1
CDR3: CAISGQTSNEQFF
DNA: TGTGCCATCAGCGGACAAACTAGCAATGAGCAGTTCTTC

V: TRBV11-2
D: -
size: -
J: TRBJ2-3
CDR3: CASSLFGHTQYF
DNA: TGTGCCAGCAGCTTATTTGGTCATACGCAGTATTTT

V: TRBV5-1
D: -
size: -
J: TRBJ2-3
CDR3: CASSSFGTYTDTQYF
DNA: TGCGCCAGCAGCTCCTTTGGGACTTACACAGATACGCAGTATTTT

V: TRBV6-1
D: TRBD1
size: few
J: TRBJ1-1
CDR3: CASSETRTGRREAFF
DNA: TGTGCCAGCAGTGAAACCAGGACAGGTCGTAGGGAAGCTTTCTTT

V: TRBV20-1
D: TRBD2
size: few
J: TRBJ2-3
CDR3: CSAARVVAGGRDTQYF
DNA: TGCAGTGCCGCCAGGGTGGTAGCGGGAGGTCGGGATACGCAGTATTTT

V: TRBV19
D: -
size: few
J: TRBJ2-2
CDR3: CASSPPGQRGRVFF
DNA: TGTGCCAGTAGTCCGCCGGGACAGCGGGGGCGGGTGTTTTTT

V: TRBV7-2
D: -
size: many
J: TRBJ2-7
CDR3: CASSLVRDSYEQYF
DNA: TGTGCCAGCAGCTTAGTGCGGGACAGCTACGAGCAGTACTTC

V: TRBV28
D: -
size: -
J: TRBJ1-2
CDR3: CASSFSEHRADGYTF
DNA: TGTGCCAGCAGTTTTTCCGAACACAGGGCGGATGGCTACACCTTC

V: TRBV12-3/TRBV12-4
D: -
size: few
J: TRBJ1-1
CDR3: CASSPLGKNTEAFF
DNA: TGTGCCAGCAGTCCTCTGGGAAAGAACACTGAAGCTTTCTTT

V: TRBV20-1
D: TRBD2
size: -
J: TRBJ2-5
CDR3: CCAREDLAGAWETQYF
DNA: TGCTGTGCTAGAGAGGATCTAGCGGGGGCCTGGGAGACCCAGTACTTC

V: TRBV12-3/TRBV12-4
D: -
size: many
J: TRBJ2-7
CDR3: CASSLGGAASVVQYF
DNA: TGTGCCAGCAGTTTGGGGGGGGCAGCCTCGGTTGTGCAGTACTTC

V: TRBV12-3/TRBV12-4
D: -
size: -
J: TRBJ1-1
CDR3: CASSFYGGSHTEAFF
DNA: TGTGCCAGCAGTTTTTATGGGGGGAGTCACACTGAAGCTTTCTTT

V: TRBV5-1
D: TRBD1
size: many
J: TRBJ2-1
CDR3: CASSSGQGRYNEQFF
DNA: TGCGCCAGCAGCTCAGGACAGGGACGATACAATGAGCAGTTCTTC

V: TRBV4-1
D: -
size: -
J: TRBJ2-1
CDR3: CASSQDLGGSTNDEQFF
DNA: TGCGCCAGCAGCCAAGATCTTGGGGGTTCGACGAACGATGAGCAGTTCTTC

V: TRBV6-1
D: -
size: few
J: TRBJ2-5
CDR3: CASGVWETQYF
DNA: TGTGCCAGCGGGGTCTGGGAGACCCAGTACTTC

V: TRBV4-1
D: TRBD1
size: -
J: TRBJ2-4
CDR3: CASSQDRTGQGTKNIQYF
DNA: TGCGCCAGCAGCCAAGATAGAACGGGACAGGGGACCAAAAACATTCAGTACTTC

V: TRBV5-6
D: TRBD2
size: few
J: TRBJ2-1
CDR3: CASSYGLAFGEQFF
DNA: TGTGCCAGCAGCTACGGACTAGCTTTCGGTGAGCAGTTCTTC

V: TRBV5-1
D: -
size: -
J: TRBJ2-3
CDR3: CASSFGRGRDTQYF
DNA: TGCGCCAGCAGCTTTGGGCGGGGACGAGATACGCAGTATTTT

V: TRBV29-1
D: -
size: -
J: TRBJ2-7
CDR3: CSVGLESSSYEQYF
DNA: TGCAGCGTCGGATTAGAGAGTAGCTCCTACGAGCAGTACTTC

V: TRBV27
D: -
size: few
J: TRBJ2-1
CDR3: CASSLTSGVHNEQFF
DNA: TGTGCCAGCAGTCTGACCTCAGGGGTACACAATGAGCAGTTCTTC

V: TRBV7-3
D: TRBD2
size: few
J: TRBJ2-2
CDR3: CASSFTSGTTGELFF
DNA: TGTGCCAGCAGCTTCACTAGCGGGACCACCGGGGAGCTGTTTTTT

V: TRBV4-1
D: -
size: -
J: TRBJ1-2
CDR3: CASSQDFTAYYGYTF
DNA: TGCGCCAGCAGCCAAGATTTTACAGCGTACTATGGCTACACCTTC

V: TRBV15
D: TRBD1
size: few
J: TRBJ2-1
CDR3: CATSGQGANYNEQFF
DNA: TGTGCCACCAGCGGACAGGGGGCAAACTACAATGAGCAGTTCTTC